This TCR beta chain was identified during a study of CXCR3-negative and CXCR3-positive naive CD8 T cells. Study information: Total TRB output reached about 130 million reads, about 1.5 +/- 0.3 million per library.

The TRB cDNA libraries were prepared by 5' RACE with UMI labels. Reanalyzing the 5' RACE reads, TCRdb keeps one entry per CDR3 protein, without DNA. The data show about 28,000 distinct CDR3 sequences, and the top ten clones hold 10%. Comments on this clonotype: Its antigen remains unidentified.

Regarding the study as a whole: Much lower diversity was found in memory CD8+ cells, while both naive subsets had comparably high diversity.

The germline V gene encodes CDR1 SGHKS and CDR2 YYEKEE (reference sequence). The CDR3 spans 14 residues. The sequencing input was memory CD8+ T cells from blood. The V gene is TRBV5-5, the J gene TRBJ1-2. This clonotype was obtained from a human donor in good health. Some clones in this sample may be carry-over from other donors' samples. The CDR3 reads CASSLLVENYGYTF. The complete variable domain, with remaining parts taken from reference TRBV5-5 and TRBJ1-2, reads DAGVTQSPTHLIKTRGQQVTLRCSPISGHKSVSWYQQVLGQGPQFIFQYYEKEERGRGNFPDRFSARQFPNYSSELNVNALLLGDSALYLCASSLLVENYGYTFGSGTRLTVV.